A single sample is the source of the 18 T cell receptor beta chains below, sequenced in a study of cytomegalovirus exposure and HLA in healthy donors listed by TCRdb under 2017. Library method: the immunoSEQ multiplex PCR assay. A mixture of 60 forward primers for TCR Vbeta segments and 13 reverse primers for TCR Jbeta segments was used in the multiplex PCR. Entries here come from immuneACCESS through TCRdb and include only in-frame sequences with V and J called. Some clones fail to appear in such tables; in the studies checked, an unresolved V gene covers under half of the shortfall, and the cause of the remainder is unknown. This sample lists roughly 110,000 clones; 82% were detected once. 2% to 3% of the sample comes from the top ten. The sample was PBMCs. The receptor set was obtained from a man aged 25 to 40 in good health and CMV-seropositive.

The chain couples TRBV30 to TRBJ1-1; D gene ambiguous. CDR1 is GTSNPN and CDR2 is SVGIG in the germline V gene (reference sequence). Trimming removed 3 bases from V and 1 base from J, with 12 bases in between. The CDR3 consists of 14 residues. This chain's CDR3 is CAWSPEVRNTEAFF. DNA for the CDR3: TGTGCCTGGAGCCCCGAGGTAAGGAACACTGAAGCTTTCTTT.

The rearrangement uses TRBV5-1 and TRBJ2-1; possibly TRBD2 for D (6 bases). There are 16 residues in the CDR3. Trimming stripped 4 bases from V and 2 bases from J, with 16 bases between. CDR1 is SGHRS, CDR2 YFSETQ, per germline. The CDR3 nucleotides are TGCGCCAGCAGCACCCAGGTGCGGGGACCCTACAATGAGCAGTTCTTC. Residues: CASSTQVRGPYNEQFF.

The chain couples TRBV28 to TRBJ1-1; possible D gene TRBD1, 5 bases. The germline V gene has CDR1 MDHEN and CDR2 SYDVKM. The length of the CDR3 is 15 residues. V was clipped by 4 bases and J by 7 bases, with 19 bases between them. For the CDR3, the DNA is TGTGCCAGCAGTTCCCCGGTTGTGGGACTCGATGAAGCTTTCTTT. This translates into CASSSPVVGLDEAFF.

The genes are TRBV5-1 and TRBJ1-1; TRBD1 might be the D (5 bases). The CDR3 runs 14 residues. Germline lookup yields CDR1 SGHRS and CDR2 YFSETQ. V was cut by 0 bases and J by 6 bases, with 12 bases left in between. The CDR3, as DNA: TGCGCCAGCAGCTTGGGCGGGGACTTCTCTGAAGCTTTCTTT. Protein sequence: CASSLGGDFSEAFF.

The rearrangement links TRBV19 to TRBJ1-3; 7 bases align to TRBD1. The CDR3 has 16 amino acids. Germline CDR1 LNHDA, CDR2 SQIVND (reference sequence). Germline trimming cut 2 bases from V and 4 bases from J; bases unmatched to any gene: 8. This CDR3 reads CASSIKGQRFGNTIYF. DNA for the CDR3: TGTGCCAGTAGTATAAAGGGACAGAGATTCGGAAACACCATATATTTT.

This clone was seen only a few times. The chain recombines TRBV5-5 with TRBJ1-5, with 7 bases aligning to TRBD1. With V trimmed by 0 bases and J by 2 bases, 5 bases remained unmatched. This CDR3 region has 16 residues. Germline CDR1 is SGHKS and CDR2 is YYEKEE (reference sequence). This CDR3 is CASSLGTGTGNQPQHF. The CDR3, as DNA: TGTGCCAGCAGCTTGGGGACCGGGACAGGCAATCAGCCCCAGCATTTT.

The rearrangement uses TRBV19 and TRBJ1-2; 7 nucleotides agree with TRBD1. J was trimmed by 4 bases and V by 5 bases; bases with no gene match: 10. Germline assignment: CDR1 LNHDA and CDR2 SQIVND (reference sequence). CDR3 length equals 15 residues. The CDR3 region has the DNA TGTGCCAGTAGTGCCGACCGGGACAGAGTCTATGGCTACACCTTC. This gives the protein CASSADRDRVYGYTF.

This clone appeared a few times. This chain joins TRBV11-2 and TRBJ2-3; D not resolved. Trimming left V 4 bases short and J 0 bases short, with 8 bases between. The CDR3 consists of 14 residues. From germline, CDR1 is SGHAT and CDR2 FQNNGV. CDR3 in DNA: TGTGCCAGCAGCTCTCAGGTCAGCACAGATACGCAGTATTTT. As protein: CASSSQVSTDTQYF.

The CDR3 sequence: CASSPLIGQFYGYTF. The CDR3 bases are TGTGCCAGCAGCCCGCTGATTGGACAGTTCTATGGCTACACCTTC. J is TRBJ1-2 and V is TRBV7-2; D possibly corresponds to TRBD1 (6 bases). The CDR3 totals 15 residues. Germline lookup yields CDR1 SGHTA and CDR2 FQGNSA. V lost 5 bases and J 4 bases, leaving 17 bases between the germline ends.

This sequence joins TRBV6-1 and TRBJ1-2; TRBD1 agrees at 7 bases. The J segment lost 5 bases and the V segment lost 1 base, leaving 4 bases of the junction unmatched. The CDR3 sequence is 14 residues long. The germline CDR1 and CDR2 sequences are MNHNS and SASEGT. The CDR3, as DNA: TGTGCCAGCAGTGAAGGGGACAGCTCTTATGGCTACACCTTC. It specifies CASSEGDSSYGYTF.

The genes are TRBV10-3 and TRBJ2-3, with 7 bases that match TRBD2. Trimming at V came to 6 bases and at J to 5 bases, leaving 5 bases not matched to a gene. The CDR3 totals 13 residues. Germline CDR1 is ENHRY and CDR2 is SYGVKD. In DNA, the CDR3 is TGTGCCATCAGGATTGGGGAGGGAGATACGCAGTATTTT. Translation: CAIRIGEGDTQYF.

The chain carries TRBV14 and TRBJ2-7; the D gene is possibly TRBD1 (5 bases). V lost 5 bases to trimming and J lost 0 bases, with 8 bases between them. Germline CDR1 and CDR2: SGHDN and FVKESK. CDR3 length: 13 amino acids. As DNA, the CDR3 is TGTGCCAGCAGCTCGGACACCTCCTACGAGCAGTACTTC. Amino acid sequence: CASSSDTSYEQYF.

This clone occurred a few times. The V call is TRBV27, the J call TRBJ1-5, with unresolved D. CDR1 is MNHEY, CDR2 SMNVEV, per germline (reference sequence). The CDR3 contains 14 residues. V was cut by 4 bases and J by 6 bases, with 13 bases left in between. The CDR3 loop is CASSSGGLGQPQHF. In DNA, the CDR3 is TGTGCCAGCAGTTCGGGAGGGCTCGGTCAGCCCCAGCATTTT.

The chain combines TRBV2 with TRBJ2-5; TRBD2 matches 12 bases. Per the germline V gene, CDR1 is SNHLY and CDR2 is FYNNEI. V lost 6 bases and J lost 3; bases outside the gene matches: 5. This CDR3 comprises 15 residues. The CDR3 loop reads CASSPGLAGKETQYF. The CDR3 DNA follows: TGTGCCAGCAGCCCGGGACTAGCGGGTAAAGAGACCCAGTACTTC.

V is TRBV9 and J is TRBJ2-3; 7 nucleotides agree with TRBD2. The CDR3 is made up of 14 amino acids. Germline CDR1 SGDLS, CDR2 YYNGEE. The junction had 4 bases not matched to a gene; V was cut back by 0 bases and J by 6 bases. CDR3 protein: CASSVVPGGDTQYF. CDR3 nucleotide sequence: TGTGCCAGCAGCGTAGTTCCGGGGGGTGATACGCAGTATTTT.

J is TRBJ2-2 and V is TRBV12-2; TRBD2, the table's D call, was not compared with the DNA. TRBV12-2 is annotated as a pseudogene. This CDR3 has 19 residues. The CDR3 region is CASRLAMRLAGWNTGELFF. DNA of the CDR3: TGTGCAAGTCGCTTAGCTATGCGGCTAGCGGGCTGGAACACCGGGGAGCTGTTTTTT.

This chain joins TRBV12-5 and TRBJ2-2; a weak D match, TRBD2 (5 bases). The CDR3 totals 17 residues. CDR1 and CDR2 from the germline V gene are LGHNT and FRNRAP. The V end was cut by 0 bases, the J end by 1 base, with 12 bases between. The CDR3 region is CASGLVRERVNTGELFF. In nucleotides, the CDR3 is TGTGCTAGTGGTTTGGTACGAGAGAGGGTGAACACCGGGGAGCTGTTTTTT.

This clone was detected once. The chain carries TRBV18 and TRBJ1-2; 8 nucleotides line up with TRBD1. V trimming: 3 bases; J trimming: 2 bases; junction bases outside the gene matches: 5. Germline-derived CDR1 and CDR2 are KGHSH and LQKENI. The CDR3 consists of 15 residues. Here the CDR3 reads CASSPPTGANYGYTF. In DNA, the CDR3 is TGTGCCAGCTCACCCCCGACAGGGGCCAACTATGGCTACACCTTC.